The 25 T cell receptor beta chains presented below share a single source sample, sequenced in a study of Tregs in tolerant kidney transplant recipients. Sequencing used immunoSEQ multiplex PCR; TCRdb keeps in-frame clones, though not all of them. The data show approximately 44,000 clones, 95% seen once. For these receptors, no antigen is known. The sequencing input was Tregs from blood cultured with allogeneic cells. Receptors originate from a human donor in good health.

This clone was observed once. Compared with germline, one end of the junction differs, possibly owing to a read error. CDR3 protein: CAIGEGTSTDTQYF. In DNA, the CDR3 is TGTGCCATCGGTGAGGGGACTAGCACAGATACGCAGTATTTT. This rearrangement joins TRBV10-3 to TRBJ2-3; maybe TRBD2 (6 bases). Germline lookup yields CDR1 ENHRY and CDR2 SYGVKD. The CDR3 is 14 residues long.

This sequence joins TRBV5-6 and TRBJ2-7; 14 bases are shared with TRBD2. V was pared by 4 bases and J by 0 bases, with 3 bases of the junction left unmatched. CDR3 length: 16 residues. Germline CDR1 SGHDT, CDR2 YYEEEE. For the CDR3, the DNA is TGTGCCAGCAGCCGCGGACTAGCGGGAGGCTCCTACGAGCAGTACTTC. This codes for CASSRGLAGGSYEQYF.

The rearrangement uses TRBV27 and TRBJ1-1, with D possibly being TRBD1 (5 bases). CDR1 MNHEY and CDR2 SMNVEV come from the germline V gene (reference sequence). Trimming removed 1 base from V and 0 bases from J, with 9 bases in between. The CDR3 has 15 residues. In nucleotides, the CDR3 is TGTGCCAGCAGTTTATGGGGCAGCTTGAACACTGAAGCTTTCTTT. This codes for CASSLWGSLNTEAFF.

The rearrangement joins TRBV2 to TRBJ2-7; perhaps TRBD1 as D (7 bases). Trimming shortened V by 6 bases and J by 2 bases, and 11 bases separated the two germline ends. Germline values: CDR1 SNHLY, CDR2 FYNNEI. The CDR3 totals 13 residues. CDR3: CASRAGGTYEQYF. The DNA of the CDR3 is TGTGCCAGCAGAGCAGGGGGGACCTACGAGCAGTACTTC.

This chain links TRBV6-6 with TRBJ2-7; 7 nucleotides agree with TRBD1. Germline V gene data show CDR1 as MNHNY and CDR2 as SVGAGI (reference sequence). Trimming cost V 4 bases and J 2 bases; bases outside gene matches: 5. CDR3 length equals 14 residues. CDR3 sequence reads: CASSWGTATYEQYF. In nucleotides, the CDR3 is TGTGCCAGCAGTTGGGGGACAGCCACCTACGAGCAGTACTTC.

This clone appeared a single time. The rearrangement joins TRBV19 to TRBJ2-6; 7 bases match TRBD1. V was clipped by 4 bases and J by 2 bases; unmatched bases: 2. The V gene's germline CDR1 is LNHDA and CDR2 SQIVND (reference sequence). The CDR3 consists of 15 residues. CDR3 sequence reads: CASSTTGAGANVLTF. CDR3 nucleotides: TGTGCCAGTAGTACCACAGGGGCTGGGGCCAACGTCCTGACTTTC.

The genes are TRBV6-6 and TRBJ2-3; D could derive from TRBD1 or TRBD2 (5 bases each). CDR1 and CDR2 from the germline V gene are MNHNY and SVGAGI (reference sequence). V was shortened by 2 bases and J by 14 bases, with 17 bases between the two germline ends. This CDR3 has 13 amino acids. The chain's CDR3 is CASSYSQVGDRYF. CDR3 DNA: TGTGCCAGCAGTTACAGTCAAGTTGGGGACCGGTATTTT.

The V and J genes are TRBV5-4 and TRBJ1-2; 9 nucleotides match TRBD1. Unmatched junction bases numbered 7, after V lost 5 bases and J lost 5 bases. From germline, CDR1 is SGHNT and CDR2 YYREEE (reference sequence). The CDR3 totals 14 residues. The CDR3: CASRPGQGRYGYTF. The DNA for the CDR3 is TGTGCCAGCAGACCTGGACAGGGGAGGTATGGCTACACCTTC.

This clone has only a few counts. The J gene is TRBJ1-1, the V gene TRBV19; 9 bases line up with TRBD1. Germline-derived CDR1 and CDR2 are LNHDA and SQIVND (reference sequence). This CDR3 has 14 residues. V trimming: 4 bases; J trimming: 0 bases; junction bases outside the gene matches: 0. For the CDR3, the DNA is TGTGCCAGTAGTAGGACAGGGGTGAACACTGAAGCTTTCTTT. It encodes CASSRTGVNTEAFF.

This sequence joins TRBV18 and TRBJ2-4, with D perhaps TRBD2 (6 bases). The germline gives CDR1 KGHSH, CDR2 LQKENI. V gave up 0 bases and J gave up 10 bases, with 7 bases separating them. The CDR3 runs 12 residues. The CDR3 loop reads CASSPPRGIQYF. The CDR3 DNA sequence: TGTGCCAGCTCACCACCCCGGGGGATTCAGTACTTC.

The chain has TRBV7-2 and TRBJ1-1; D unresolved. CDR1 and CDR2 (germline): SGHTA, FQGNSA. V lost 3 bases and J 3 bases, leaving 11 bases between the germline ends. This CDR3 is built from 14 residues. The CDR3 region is CASSFAAAYTEAFF. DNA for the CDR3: TGTGCCAGCAGCTTTGCGGCAGCCTACACTGAAGCTTTCTTT.

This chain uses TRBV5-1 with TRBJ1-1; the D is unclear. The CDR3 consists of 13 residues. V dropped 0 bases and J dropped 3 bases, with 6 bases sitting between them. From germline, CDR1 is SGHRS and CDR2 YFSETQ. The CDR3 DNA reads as TGCGCCAGCAGCTTGGCGGGAGACACTGAAGCTTTCTTT. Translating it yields CASSLAGDTEAFF.

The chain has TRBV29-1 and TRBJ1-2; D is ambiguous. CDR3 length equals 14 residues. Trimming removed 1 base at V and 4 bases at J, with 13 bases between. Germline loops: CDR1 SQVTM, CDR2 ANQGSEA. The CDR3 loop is CSVEVFGGSYGYTF. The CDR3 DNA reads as TGCAGCGTTGAAGTATTTGGAGGATCCTATGGCTACACCTTC.

This chain's CDR3 is CASSRGTGVTEAFF. In DNA, the CDR3 is TGCGCCAGCAGCCGAGGGACAGGGGTGACTGAAGCTTTCTTT. The genes are TRBV4-1 and TRBJ1-1, with TRBD1 identical over 10 bases. Germline V CDR1 and CDR2: MGHRA, YSYEKL. V shed 4 bases and J 5 bases; nucleotides not matched to a gene: 4. There are 14 residues in the CDR3.

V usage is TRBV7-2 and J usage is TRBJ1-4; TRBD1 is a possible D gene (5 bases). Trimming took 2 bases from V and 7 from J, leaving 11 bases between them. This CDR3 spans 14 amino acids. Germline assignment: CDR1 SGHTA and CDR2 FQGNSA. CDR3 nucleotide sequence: TGTGCCAGCAGCTTACCAGGGTGGGGTGAAAAACTGTTTTTT. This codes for CASSLPGWGEKLFF.

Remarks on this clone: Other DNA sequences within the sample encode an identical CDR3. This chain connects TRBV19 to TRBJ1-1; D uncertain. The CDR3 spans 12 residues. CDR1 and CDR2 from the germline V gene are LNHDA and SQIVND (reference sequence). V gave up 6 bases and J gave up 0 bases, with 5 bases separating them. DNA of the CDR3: TGTGCCAGTAGGGGCTTGAACACTGAAGCTTTCTTT. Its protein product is CASRGLNTEAFF.

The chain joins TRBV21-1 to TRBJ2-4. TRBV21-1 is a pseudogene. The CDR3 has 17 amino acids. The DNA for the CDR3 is TGTGCCAGCAGCAATAAGGGGCGGGCTCTAGGCAAAAACATTCAGTACTTC. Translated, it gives CASSNKGRALGKNIQYF.

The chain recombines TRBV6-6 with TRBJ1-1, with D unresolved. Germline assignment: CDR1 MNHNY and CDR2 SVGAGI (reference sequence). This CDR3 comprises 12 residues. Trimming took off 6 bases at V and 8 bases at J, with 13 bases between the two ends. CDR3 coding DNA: TGTGCCAGCAGACAACCGGGTCAAGAAGCTTTCTTT. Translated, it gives CASRQPGQEAFF.

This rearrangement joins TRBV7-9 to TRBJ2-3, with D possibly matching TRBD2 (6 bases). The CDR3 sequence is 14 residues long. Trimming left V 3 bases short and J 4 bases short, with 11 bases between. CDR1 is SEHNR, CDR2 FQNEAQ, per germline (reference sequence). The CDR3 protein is CASSFPGAPDTQYF. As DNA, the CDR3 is TGTGCCAGCAGCTTTCCGGGAGCTCCAGATACGCAGTATTTT.

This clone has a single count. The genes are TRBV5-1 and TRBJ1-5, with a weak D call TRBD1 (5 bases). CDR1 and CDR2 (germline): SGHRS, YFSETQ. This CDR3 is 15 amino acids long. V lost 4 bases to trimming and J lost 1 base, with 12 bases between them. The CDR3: CASSPNTGSNQPQHF. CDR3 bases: TGCGCCAGCAGCCCCAATACAGGAAGCAATCAGCCCCAGCATTTT. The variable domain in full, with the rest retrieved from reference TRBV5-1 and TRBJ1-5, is KAGVTQTPRYLIKTRGQQVTLSCSPISGHRSVSWYQQTPGQGLQFLFEYFSETQRNKGNFPGRFSGRQFSNSRSEMNVSTLELGDSALYLCASSPNTGSNQPQHFGDGTRLSIL.

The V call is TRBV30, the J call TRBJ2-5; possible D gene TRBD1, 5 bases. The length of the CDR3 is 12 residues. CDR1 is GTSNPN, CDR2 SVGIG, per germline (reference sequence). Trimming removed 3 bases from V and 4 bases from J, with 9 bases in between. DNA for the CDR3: TGTGCCTGGAGCCCAGGGTTAGAGACCCAGTACTTC. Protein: CAWSPGLETQYF.

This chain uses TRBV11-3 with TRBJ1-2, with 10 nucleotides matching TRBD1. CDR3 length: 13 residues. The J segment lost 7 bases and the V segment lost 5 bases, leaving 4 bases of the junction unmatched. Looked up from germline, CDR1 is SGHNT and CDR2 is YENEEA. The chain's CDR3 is CASSRRDRGGYTF. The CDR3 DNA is TGTGCCAGCAGCCGCAGGGACAGGGGTGGCTACACCTTC. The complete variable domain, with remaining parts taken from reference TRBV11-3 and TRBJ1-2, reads EAGVVQSPRYKIIEKKQPVAFWCNPISGHNTLYWYLQNLGQGPELLIRYENEEAVDDSQLPKDRFSAERLKGVDSTLKIQPAELGDSAVYLCASSRRDRGGYTFGSGTRLTVV.

The DNA for the CDR3 is TGTGCCAGCAGTTACGGAGGTGTTGGCGGCGGCTACACCTTC. Translated: CASSYGGVGGGYTF. The J gene is TRBJ1-2, the V gene TRBV6-5; D gene unclear. V lost 2 bases and J lost 8, with 15 bases in between. The germline gives CDR1 MNHEY, CDR2 SVGAGI. The CDR3 loop spans 14 amino acids.

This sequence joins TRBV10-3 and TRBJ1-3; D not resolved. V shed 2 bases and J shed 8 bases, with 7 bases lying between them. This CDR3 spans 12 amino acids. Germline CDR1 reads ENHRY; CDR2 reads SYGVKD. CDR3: CAISEVGDTIYF. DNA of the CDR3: TGTGCCATCAGTGAGGTGGGAGACACCATATATTTT.

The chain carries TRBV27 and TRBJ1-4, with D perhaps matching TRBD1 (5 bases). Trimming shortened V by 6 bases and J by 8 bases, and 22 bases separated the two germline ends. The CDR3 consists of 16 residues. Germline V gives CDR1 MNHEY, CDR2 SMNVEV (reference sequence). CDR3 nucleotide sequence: TGTGCCAGCAGCGGGCCGCCGGGACTCCGGGGCGAAAAACTGTTTTTT. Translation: CASSGPPGLRGEKLFF. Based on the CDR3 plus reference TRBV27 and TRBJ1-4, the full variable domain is EAQVTQNPRYLITVTGKKLTVTCSQNMNHEYMSWYRQDPGLGLRQIYYSMNVEVTDKGDVPEGYKVSRKEKRNFPLILESPSPNQTSLYFCASSGPPGLRGEKLFFGSGTQLSVL.